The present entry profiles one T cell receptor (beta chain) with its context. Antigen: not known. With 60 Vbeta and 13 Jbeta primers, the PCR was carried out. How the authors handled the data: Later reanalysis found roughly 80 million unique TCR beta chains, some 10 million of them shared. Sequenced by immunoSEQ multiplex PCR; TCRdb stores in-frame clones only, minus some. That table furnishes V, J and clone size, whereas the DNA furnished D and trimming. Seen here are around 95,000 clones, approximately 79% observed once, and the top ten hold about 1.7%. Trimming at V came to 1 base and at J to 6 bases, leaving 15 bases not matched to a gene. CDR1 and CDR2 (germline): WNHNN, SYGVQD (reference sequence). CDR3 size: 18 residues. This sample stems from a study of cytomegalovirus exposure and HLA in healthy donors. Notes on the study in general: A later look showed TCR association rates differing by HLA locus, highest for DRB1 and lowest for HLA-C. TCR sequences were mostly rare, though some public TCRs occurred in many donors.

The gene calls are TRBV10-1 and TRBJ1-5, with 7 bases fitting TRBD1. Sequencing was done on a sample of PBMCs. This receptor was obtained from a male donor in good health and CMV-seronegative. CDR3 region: CASSEFSEAGGESQPQHF. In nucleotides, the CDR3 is TGCGCCAGCAGTGAGTTTTCCGAAGCAGGGGGTGAAAGTCAGCCCCAGCATTTT.